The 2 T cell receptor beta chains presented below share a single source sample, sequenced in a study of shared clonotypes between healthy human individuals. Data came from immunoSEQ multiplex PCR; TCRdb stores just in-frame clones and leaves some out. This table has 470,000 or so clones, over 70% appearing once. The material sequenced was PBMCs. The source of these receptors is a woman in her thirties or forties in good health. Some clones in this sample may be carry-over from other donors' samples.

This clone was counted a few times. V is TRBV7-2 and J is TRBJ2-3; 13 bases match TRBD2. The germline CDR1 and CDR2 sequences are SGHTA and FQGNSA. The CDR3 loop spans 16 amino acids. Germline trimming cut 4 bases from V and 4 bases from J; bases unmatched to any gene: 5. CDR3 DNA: TGTGCCAGCAGCTCGGGACTAGCGGGATCGGCAGATACGCAGTATTTT. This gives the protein CASSSGLAGSADTQYF.

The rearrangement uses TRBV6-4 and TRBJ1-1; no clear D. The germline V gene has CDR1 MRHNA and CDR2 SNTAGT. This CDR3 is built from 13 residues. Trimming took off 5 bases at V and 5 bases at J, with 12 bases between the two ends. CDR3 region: CASSQDFGTEAFF. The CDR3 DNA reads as TGTGCCAGCAGTCAGGACTTTGGAACTGAAGCTTTCTTT.